The present TCR beta chain was sequenced within a study of identical twins. Broader study findings: Beta out-of-frame sequences displayed a weaker excess of sharing between twins. Fewer insertions marked abundant cord blood beta clonotypes; young adult naive trended weakly, memory not at all.

Trimming cost V 2 bases and J 7 bases, with 11 bases left between them. CDR1 and CDR2 (germline): LGHNA, YNFKEQ. The CDR3 is 14 residues long. Template switching (which added a universal primer site) was used, and cDNA carried unique molecular identifiers. TCRdb redid the calling of the 5' RACE reads with MiXCR, one entry per CDR3 protein. Of about 100,000 distinct CDR3 sequences in the sample, 5.9% were seen once. About this clonotype itself: Its specificity is not known.

The receptor comes from a woman in her forties or fifties in good health. V and J are TRBV4-2 and TRBJ1-4; D gene unclear. The sequencing sample was made of memory T cells sorted from blood. The CDR3, as DNA: TGTGCCAGCAGCCAACCTAGCGGGTCTGAAAAACTGTTTTTT. This translates into CASSQPSGSEKLFF.